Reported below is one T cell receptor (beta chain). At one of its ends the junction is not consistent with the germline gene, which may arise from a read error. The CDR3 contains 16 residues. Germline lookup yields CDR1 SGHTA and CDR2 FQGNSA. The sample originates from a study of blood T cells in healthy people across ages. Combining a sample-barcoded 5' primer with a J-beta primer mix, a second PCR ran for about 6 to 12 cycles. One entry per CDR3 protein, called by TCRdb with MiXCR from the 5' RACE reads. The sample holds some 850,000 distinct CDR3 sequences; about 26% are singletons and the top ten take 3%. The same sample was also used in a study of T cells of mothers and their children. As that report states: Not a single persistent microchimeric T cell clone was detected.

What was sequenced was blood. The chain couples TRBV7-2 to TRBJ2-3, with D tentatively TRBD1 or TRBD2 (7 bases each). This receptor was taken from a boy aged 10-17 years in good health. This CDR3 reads CASSPRGGAGTNTQYF. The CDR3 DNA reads TGTGCCAGCAGCCCCAGGGGGGGGGCGGGCACAAATACGCAGTATTTT.